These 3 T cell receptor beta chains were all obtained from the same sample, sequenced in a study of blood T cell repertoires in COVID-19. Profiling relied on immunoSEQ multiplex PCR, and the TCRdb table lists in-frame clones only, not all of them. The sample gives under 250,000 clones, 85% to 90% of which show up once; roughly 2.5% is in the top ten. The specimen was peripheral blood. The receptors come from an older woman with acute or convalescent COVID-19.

The CDR3 loop reads CASSLARLTGEGGGYTF. CDR3 coding DNA: TGTGCCAGCAGCTTAGCGCGTTTAACAGGGGAAGGGGGTGGCTACACCTTC. The V and J genes are TRBV7-2 and TRBJ1-2; 7 nucleotides align to TRBD1. V trimming: 0 bases; J trimming: 7 bases; junction bases outside the gene matches: 14. There are 17 residues in the CDR3. Per germline, CDR1 SGHTA and CDR2 FQGNSA.

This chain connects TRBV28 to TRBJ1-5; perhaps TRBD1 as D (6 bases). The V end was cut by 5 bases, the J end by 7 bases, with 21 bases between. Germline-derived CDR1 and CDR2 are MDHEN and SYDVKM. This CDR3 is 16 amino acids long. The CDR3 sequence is CASSPNGRGKGQPQHF. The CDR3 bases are TGTGCCAGCAGTCCTAACGGGAGGGGGAAGGGACAGCCCCAGCATTTT.

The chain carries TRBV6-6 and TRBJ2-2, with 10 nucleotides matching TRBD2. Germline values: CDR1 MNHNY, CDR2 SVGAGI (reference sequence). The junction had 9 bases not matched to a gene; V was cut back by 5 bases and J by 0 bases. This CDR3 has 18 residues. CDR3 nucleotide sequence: TGTGCCAGCAGTCTCTCCCGGACTAGCGGTTCGAACACCGGGGAGCTGTTTTTT. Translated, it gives CASSLSRTSGSNTGELFF.